Listed below are T cell receptor beta chains from one sample, sequenced in a study of cytomegalovirus exposure and HLA in healthy donors. Sequencing was performed with immunoSEQ multiplex PCR; in TCRdb, only in-frame clones are kept and a portion is missing. This table has around 120,000 clones, about 76% appearing once. Specimen: PBMCs. The receptor source for this set is a woman in her twenties or thirties in good health and CMV-seronegative. CDR3s include the opening cysteine and the closing phenylalanine or tryptophan. A D gene is named only where the DNA matches it firmly. Size tells how often a clone was seen (once, few, many) or the class of an expanded clone, and some rows leave it out.

TRBD1,few,TRBJ1-2,TRBV10-3,TGTGCCATCAGTGAGTCTAAGGGGACAGACTATGGCTACACCTTC,CAISESKGTDYGYTF
TRBD2,-,TRBJ2-5,TRBV6-1,TGTGCCAGCAGTACACTAGCGGGAGGGTGGGAGACCCAGTACTTC,CASSTLAGGWETQYF
-,-,TRBJ2-1,TRBV2,TGTGCCAGCAGAGCGACAGGATCCTCCTACAATGAGCAGTTCTTC,CASRATGSSYNEQFF
-,-,TRBJ2-7,TRBV9,TGTGCCAGCAGCGTTAGACTAGATTCCTACGAGCAGTACTTC,CASSVRLDSYEQYF
TRBD1,-,TRBJ2-6,TRBV5-1,TGCGCCAGCAGACCGACAGGGGGCGGCCCCCCCAACACTGGGGCCAACGTCCTGACTTTC,CASRPTGGGPPNTGANVLTF
TRBD1,-,TRBJ1-2,TRBV5-6,TGTGCCAGCAGCTTCGGGACAGCCCTTCGGAGGTACACCTTC,CASSFGTALRRYTF
TRBD2,-,TRBJ2-1,TRBV28,TGTGCCAGCAGTTCGCCCGTAATGACTAGCGGGTATTCCTACAATGAGCAGTTCTTC,CASSSPVMTSGYSYNEQFF
TRBD1,-,TRBJ1-1,TRBV7-8,TGTGCCAGCAGCCTCTGGACAGGGGGGCAGTCTGAAGCTTTCTTT,CASSLWTGGQSEAFF
TRBD1,-,TRBJ2-1,TRBV5-5,TGTGCCAGCAGCTTGGTTATTCGAGGGGGCCTCTACAATGAGCAGTTCTTC,CASSLVIRGGLYNEQFF
-,-,TRBJ2-1,TRBV5-4,TGTGCCAGCAGCTTTTCTAGCAATGAGCAGTTCTTC,CASSFSSNEQFF
-,-,TRBJ1-1,TRBV2,TGTGCCAGCAGATTTGGGCAGAACACTGAAGCTTTCTTT,CASRFGQNTEAFF
-,-,TRBJ2-3,TRBV6-5,TGTGCCAGCAGTTACCAGGGTTTCACAGATACGCAGTATTTT,CASSYQGFTDTQYF
TRBD2,-,TRBJ2-3,TRBV28,TGTGCCAGCAGGCCCCCCGGGACTAGCGGTTTTGGGGGAGATACGCAGTATTTT,CASRPPGTSGFGGDTQYF
TRBD1,few,TRBJ2-4,TRBV19,TGTGCCAGTAGTATAAGGGTCGACAGGGTCCATTCGGCCAAAAACATTCAGTACTTC,CASSIRVDRVHSAKNIQYF
TRBD2,few,TRBJ2-5,TRBV28,TGTGCCAGCAGTGGTGGGACTAGCATCGTAGAGACCCAGTACTTC,CASSGGTSIVETQYF
-,-,TRBJ2-6,TRBV5-1,TGCGCCAGCAGCTTGGCAGGGGCCCTCTCTGGGGCCAACGTCCTGACTTTC,CASSLAGALSGANVLTF
-,-,TRBJ1-1,TRBV6-6,TGTGCCAGCACCCCGGTACGCACTGAAGCTTTCTTT,CASTPVRTEAFF
TRBD1,-,TRBJ1-5,TRBV7-2,TGTGCCAGCAGCCCAACCACGGGACAGGGACATCAGCCCCAGCATTTT,CASSPTTGQGHQPQHF
-,-,TRBJ1-5,TRBV28,TGTGCCAGCACCACGCCGGCGGGCAGGAGCAATCAGCCCCAGCATTTT,CASTTPAGRSNQPQHF
-,-,TRBJ2-2,TRBV7-3,TGTGCCAGCAGCGTCGAACTTAACACCGGGGAGCTGTTTTTT,CASSVELNTGELFF
TRBD1,-,TRBJ2-5,TRBV19,TGTGCCAGTAGTCAGAGGACAGGGGGGTATGGTGAGACCCAGTACTTC,CASSQRTGGYGETQYF
-,-,TRBJ2-1,TRBV7-3,TGTGCCAGCAGCTCACAGGGGGGGTCCTACAATGAGCAGTTCTTC,CASSSQGGSYNEQFF
TRBD2,-,TRBJ2-2,TRBV27,TGTGCCAGCAGTTTATCGTGGGCTAGCGGGAGGGCCTACACCGGGGAGCTGTTTTTT,CASSLSWASGRAYTGELFF
TRBD2,-,TRBJ2-1,TRBV4-2,TGTGCCAGCAGCCCGAGCGGGGAGAGAGATGAGCAGTTCTTC,CASSPSGERDEQFF
TRBD2,-,TRBJ2-1,TRBV28,TGTGCCAGCAGTCCCAGCGGGAGGGCCTACAATGAGCAGTTCTTC,CASSPSGRAYNEQFF
-,-,TRBJ2-3,TRBV15,TGTGCCACCAGCAGAGATAGGATCGGACAGTCCACCGATACGCAGTATTTT,CATSRDRIGQSTDTQYF
TRBD1,-,TRBJ2-7,TRBV4-3,TGCGCCAGCAGCCAGGGTTCCAGACAGGGAAGTACTAACGAGCAGTACTTC,CASSQGSRQGSTNEQYF
TRBD2,-,TRBJ2-3,TRBV9,TGTGCCAGCAGCGTAGGTGCTAGCGGAGATACGCAGTATTTT,CASSVGASGDTQYF
-,-,TRBJ1-1,TRBV28,TGTGCCAGCAGGCGAGGGGAAGCTTTCTTT,CASRRGEAFF
-,-,TRBJ2-2,TRBV5-1,TGCGCCAGCAGCTTGGTTACAGGGCCCATGAACACCGGGGAGCTGTTTTTT,CASSLVTGPMNTGELFF
TRBD2,-,TRBJ2-7,TRBV6-5,TGTGCCAGCAGTATTAGCGGGCCCTCCTACGAGCAGTACTTC,CASSISGPSYEQYF
TRBD1,-,TRBJ2-5,TRBV11-2,TGTGCCAGCAGCTGGGACAGGGGGCAAGAGACCCAGTACTTC,CASSWDRGQETQYF
TRBD1,-,TRBJ2-2,TRBV25-1,TGTGCCAGCAGTCCCCCCCAGGGGGTTTCCACCGGGGAGCTGTTTTTT,CASSPPQGVSTGELFF
TRBD2,-,TRBJ2-1,TRBV9,TGTGCCAGCAGCGACCGGACTAGCGATGTGGTTTACAATGAGCAGTTCTTC,CASSDRTSDVVYNEQFF
-,once,TRBJ2-5,TRBV7-2,TGTGCCAGCAGCTTAGCGGGATCAGGGCCGGAGACCCAGTACTTC,CASSLAGSGPETQYF
-,-,TRBJ2-7,TRBV19,TGTGCCAGTAGTCCTAATGGGGGCTATTTCATTAATTCCTCCTACGAGCAGTACTTC,CASSPNGGYFINSSYEQYF
TRBD1,-,TRBJ1-5,TRBV7-9,TGTGCCAGCAGCTTAGTTGAGAGGGACAGGGAGGGATGGCAGCCCCAGCATTTT,CASSLVERDREGWQPQHF
-,-,TRBJ1-4,TRBV4-2,TGTGCCAGCAGCCAAGACCCGGAGGGCCCGAGTGAAAAACTGTTTTTT,CASSQDPEGPSEKLFF
TRBD1,-,TRBJ1-3,TRBV25-1,TGTGCCAGCAGTGAGGGGACAGCCTCTGGAAACACCATATATTTT,CASSEGTASGNTIYF
-,-,TRBJ2-5,TRBV10-2,TGCGCCAGCAGTGAGTCGGTTCAGGAGACCCAGTACTTC,CASSESVQETQYF
TRBD2,few,TRBJ2-7,TRBV28,TGTGCCAGCAGTTTCCCCGGGACTAGCGGGAGGGAGCAGTACTTC,CASSFPGTSGREQYF
TRBD1,-,TRBJ2-3,TRBV7-9,TGTGCCAGCAGCCCCTACAGGGGGCGGACAGATACGCAGTATTTT,CASSPYRGRTDTQYF
-,-,TRBJ2-1,TRBV5-1,TGCGCCAGCAGCTTGGTGAGGGAGAATGAGCAGTTCTTC,CASSLVRENEQFF
-,-,TRBJ2-7,TRBV7-8,TGTGCCAGCAGCTTATCTACGGGGAGCTCCTACGAGCAGTACTTC,CASSLSTGSSYEQYF
TRBD2,-,TRBJ2-3,TRBV10-3,TGTGCCATCAGTGATCGACTAGCGGGACCAGATACGCAGTATTTT,CAISDRLAGPDTQYF
TRBD2,-,TRBJ2-5,TRBV7-8,TGTGCCAGCAGCCCCGGGGAAGCGGGAGGTTGGGAGACCCAGTACTTC,CASSPGEAGGWETQYF
TRBD1,-,TRBJ1-1,TRBV7-3,TGTGCCAGCAGCTTACGACAGGGGGACACTGAAGCTTTCTTT,CASSLRQGDTEAFF
-,-,TRBJ2-3,TRBV21-1,TGTGCCAGCCGCCTGTGTCTGAACAGGCTCACAGATACGCAGTATTTT,CASRLCLNRLTDTQYF
-,-,TRBJ1-3,TRBV7-9,TGTGCCAGCAGCTTCGTAGGGGTTGGCAGAAACACCATATATTTT,CASSFVGVGRNTIYF
-,-,TRBJ2-3,TRBV30,TGTGCCTGGAGTTCAAGCTCATCTACGCAGTATTTT,CAWSSSSSTQYF
-,-,TRBJ1-1,TRBV28,TGTGCCAGCACCATAATGGGGGGCACTGAAGCTTTCTTT,CASTIMGGTEAFF
-,-,TRBJ2-7,TRBV4-1,TGCGCCAGCAGCCAAGATTCGACAGGTAGGGCATACGAGCAGTACTTC,CASSQDSTGRAYEQYF
-,-,TRBJ1-1,TRBV27,TGTGCCAGCAGTTATAGCATGAACACTGAAGCTTTCTTT,CASSYSMNTEAFF
TRBD2,-,TRBJ2-5,TRBV2,TGTGCCAGCAACCGCCCGGGACTAGCGGACACGATACCTACGGAGCAGTACTTC,CASNRPGLADTIPTEQYF
TRBD2,-,TRBJ2-7,TRBV5-1,TGCGCCAGCGGCCCCGGACTAGCGGGAAGCAACGAGCAGTACTTC,CASGPGLAGSNEQYF